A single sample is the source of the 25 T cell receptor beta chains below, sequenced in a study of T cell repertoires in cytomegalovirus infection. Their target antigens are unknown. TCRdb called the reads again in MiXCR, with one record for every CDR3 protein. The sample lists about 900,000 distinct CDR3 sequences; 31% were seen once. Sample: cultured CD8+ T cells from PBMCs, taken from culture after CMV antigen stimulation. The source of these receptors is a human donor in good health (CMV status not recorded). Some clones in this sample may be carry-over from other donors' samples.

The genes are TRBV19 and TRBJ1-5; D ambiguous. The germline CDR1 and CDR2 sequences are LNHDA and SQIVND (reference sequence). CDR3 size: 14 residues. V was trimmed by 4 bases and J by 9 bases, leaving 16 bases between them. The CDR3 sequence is CASSKGESQVPQHF. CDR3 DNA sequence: TGTGCCAGTAGTAAGGGTGAATCCCAAGTGCCCCAGCATTTT.

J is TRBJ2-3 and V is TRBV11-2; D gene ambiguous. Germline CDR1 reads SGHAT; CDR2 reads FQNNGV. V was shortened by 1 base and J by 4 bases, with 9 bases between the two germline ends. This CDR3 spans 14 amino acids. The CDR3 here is CASSLGSNPDTQYF. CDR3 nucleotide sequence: TGTGCCAGCAGCTTAGGTAGTAACCCAGATACGCAGTATTTT.

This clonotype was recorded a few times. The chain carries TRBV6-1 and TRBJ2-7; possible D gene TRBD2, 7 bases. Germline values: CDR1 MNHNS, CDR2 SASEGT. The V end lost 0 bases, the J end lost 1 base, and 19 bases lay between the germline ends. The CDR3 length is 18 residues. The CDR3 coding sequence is TGTGCCAGCAGTGAAGCGGGGTTATACAGGGAGGGGTCCTACGAGCAGTACTTC. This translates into CASSEAGLYREGSYEQYF.

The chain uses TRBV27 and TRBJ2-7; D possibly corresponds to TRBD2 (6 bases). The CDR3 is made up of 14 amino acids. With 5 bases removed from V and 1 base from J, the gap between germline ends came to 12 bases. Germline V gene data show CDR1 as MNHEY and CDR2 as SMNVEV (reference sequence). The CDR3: CASSPRRGSYEQYV. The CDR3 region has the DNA TGTGCCAGCAGTCCCCGGAGGGGATCCTACGAGCAGTACGTC.

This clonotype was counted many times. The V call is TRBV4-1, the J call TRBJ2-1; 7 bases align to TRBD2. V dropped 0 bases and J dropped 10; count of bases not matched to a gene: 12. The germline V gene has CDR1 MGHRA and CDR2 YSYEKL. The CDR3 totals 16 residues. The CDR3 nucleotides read TGCGCCAGCAGCCAAGACCCCATGGGGGGACTAAGGGAGCAGTTCTTC. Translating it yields CASSQDPMGGLREQFF.

The CDR3 is CAALGRSLAKNIQYF. CDR3 DNA sequence: TGTGCCGCCTTGGGCCGGAGTCTAGCCAAAAACATTCAGTACTTC. The chain uses TRBV2 and TRBJ2-4; no reliable D call. V lost 11 bases and J 0 bases, leaving 17 bases between the germline ends. The V gene's germline CDR1 is SNHLY and CDR2 FYNNEI. The CDR3 has 15 residues.

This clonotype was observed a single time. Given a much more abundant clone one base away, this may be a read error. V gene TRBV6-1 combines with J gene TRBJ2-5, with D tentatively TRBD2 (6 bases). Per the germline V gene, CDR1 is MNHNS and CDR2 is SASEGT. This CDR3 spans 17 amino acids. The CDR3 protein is CANSRLTTGGPQETQYF. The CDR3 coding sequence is TGTGCCAACAGTCGTTTAACTACCGGGGGACCCCAAGAGACCCAGTACTTC.

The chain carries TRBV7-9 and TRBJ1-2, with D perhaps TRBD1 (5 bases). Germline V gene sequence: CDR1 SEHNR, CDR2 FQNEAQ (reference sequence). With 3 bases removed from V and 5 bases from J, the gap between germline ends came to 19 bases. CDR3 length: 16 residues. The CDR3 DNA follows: TGTGCCAGCAGCTTGGGGACCGTGGCAGTTGTATATGGCTACACCTTC. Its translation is CASSLGTVAVVYGYTF.

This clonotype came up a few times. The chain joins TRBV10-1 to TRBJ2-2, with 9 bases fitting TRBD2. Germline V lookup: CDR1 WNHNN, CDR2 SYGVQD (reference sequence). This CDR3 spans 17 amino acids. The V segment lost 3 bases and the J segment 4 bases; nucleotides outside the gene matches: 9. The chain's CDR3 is CASSDLRVAGVTGELFF. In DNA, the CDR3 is TGCGCCAGCAGTGACCTAAGGGTAGCGGGGGTCACCGGGGAGCTGTTTTTT.

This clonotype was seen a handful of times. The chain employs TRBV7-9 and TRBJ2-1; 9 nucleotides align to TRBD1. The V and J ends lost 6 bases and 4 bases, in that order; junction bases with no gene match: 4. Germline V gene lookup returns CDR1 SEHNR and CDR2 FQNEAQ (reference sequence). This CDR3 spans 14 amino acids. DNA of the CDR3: TGTGCCAGCAGAAAGGACAGGGGTTACAATGAGCAGTTCTTC. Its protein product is CASRKDRGYNEQFF.

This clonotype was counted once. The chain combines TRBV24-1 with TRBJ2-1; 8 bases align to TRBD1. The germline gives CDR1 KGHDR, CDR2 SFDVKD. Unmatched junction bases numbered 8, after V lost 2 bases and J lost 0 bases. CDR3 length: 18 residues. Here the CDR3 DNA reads TGTGCCACCAGTGATTCGGACAGGGTGGGGGACTCCTACAATGAGCAGTTCTTC. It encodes CATSDSDRVGDSYNEQFF.

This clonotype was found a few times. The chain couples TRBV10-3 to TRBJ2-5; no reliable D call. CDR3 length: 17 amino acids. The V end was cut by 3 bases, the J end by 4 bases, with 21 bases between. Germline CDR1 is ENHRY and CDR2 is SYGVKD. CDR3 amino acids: CAISEKNPAPQRETQYF. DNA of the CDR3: TGTGCCATCAGTGAAAAAAACCCGGCCCCACAGCGAGAGACCCAGTACTTC.

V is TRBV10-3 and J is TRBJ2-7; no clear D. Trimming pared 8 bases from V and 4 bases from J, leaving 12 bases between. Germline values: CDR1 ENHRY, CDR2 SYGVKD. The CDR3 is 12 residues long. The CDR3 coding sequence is TGTGCCATCCGCGAGGTGGGTTACGAGCAGTACGTC. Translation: CAIREVGYEQYV.

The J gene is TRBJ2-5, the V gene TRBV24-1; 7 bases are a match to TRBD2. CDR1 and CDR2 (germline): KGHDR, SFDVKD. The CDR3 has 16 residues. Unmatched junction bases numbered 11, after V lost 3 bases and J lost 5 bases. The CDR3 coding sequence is TGTGCCACCAGTGATGCCCGCGGGGGATGGGAGGAGACCCAGTACTTC. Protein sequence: CATSDARGGWEETQYF.

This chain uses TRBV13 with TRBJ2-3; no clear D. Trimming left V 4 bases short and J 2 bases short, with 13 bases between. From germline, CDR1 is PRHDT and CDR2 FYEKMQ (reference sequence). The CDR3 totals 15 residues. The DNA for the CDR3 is TGTGCCAGCAGCTCCCAGACGGGCCCCACAGATACGCAGTATTTT. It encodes CASSSQTGPTDTQYF.

The CDR3 DNA reads as TGTGCCAGCAGGGGTGAGAGTTCGGGGACAGATACGCAGTATTTT. Amino acid sequence: CASRGESSGTDTQYF. The V and J genes are TRBV27 and TRBJ2-3; maybe TRBD2 (5 bases). The germline V and J ends were trimmed by 6 bases and 3 bases, with 16 bases remaining between them. Looked up from germline, CDR1 is MNHEY and CDR2 is SMNVEV (reference sequence). The CDR3 totals 15 residues.

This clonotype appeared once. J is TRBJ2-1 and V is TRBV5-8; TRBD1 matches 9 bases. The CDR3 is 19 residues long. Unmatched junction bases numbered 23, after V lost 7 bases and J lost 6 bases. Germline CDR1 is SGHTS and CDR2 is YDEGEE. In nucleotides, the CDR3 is TGTGCCAGCCTCGACCGGGACAGGGTTTTCGAGGACCTTTTCAATGAGCAGTTCTTC. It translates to CASLDRDRVFEDLFNEQFF.

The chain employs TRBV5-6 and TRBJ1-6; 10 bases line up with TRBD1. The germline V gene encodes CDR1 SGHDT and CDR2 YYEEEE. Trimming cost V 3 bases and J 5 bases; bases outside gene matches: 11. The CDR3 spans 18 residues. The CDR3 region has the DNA TGTGCCAGCAGCTCAGGGACAGGGGAGTTTGGAGATAATTCACCCCTCCACTTT. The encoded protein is CASSSGTGEFGDNSPLHF.

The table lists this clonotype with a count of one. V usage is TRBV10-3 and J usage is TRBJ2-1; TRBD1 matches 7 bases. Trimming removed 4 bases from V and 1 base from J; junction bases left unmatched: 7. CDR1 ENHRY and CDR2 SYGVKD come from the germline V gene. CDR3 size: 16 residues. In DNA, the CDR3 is TGTGCCATCAGTGGATGGGACAGCAAATCCTACAATGAGCAGTTCTTC. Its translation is CAISGWDSKSYNEQFF.

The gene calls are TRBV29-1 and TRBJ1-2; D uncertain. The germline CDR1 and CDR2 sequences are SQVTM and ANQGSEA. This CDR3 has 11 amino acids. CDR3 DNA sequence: TGCATCCTTCGAGATGGCTATGGCTACACCTTC. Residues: CILRDGYGYTF.

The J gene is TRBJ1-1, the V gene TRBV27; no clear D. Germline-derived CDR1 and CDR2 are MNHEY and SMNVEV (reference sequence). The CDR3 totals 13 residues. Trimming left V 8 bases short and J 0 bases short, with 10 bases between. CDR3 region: CASRVWVNTEAFF. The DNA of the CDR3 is TGTGCCAGCCGCGTTTGGGTGAACACTGAAGCTTTCTTT.

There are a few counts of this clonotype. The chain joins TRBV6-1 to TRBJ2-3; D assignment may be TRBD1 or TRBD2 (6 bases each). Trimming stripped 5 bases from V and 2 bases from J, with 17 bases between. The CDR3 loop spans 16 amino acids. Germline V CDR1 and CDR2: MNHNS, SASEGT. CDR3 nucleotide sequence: TGTGCCAGCAGTCACTTCCCTAGGGGGGTCACAGATACGCAGTATTTT. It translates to CASSHFPRGVTDTQYF.

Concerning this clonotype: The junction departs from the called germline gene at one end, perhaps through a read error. CDR3 DNA sequence: TGTGTCAGCTCACCGGGACAGCCGAGAGATACGCAGTATTTT. The encoded protein is CVSSPGQPRDTQYF. The J gene is TRBJ2-3, the V gene TRBV18, with TRBD1 matching over 7 bases. This CDR3 region has 14 residues. The germline V gene has CDR1 KGHSH and CDR2 LQKENI.

CDR3 in amino acids: CASSLGHYSYEQYF. Here the CDR3 DNA reads TGTGCCAGCAGCTTGGGACACTACTCCTACGAGCAGTACTTC. The chain is built from TRBV5-6 and TRBJ2-7; D gene uncertain. The V gene lost 0 bases and the J gene lost 0 bases, with 7 bases spanning the gap. CDR3 length equals 14 residues. From germline, CDR1 is SGHDT and CDR2 YYEEEE.

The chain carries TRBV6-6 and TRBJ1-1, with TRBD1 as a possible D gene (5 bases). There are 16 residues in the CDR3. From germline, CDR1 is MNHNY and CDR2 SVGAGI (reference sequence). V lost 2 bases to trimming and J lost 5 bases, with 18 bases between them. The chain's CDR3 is CASSYSPTELRTEAFF. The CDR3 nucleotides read TGTGCCAGCAGTTACAGCCCGACAGAACTTAGGACTGAAGCTTTCTTT.